This paragraph reports one T cell receptor beta chain. This clonotype occurred many times. What antigen it recognizes has not been identified. No much larger clone is present one base from it, and per-base qualities are unavailable. Trimming removed 6 bases from V and 2 bases from J, leaving 11 bases between the germline ends. Inclusive of the bounding cysteine and phenylalanine, the CDR3 is 13 residues long. Only the CDR3 DNA stays, 39 bases, in frame from base 1. The germline V gene encodes CDR1 DFQATT and CDR2 SNEGSKA (reference sequence). This sample is part of a study of blood T cells in healthy people across ages (dated by TCRdb to about 2015). Study-wide context: Template switching captured roughly one uniquely barcoded TCR beta cDNA molecule per two T cells in model experiments. Using deep sequencing normalized with unique cDNA molecular identifiers, the study measured how TCR beta repertoire diversity changes with age. The donors were split into four age groups: young (average around 15 years), middle-aged (39), aged (62) and long-lived (approximately 80). Donors of different ages were randomly distributed across sequencing lanes to avoid experimental bias. Using the same blood draw, the study looked at two additional independent replicas of 1 million unique cDNA reads for two donors, one aged 18 to 29 and the other aged 80 or older.

General study outcomes and caveats: The long-lived group showed more naive CD4+ T cells, fewer expanded clones and increased TCR diversity than the aged group, suggesting age selection. Donor CMV infection status was unknown, potentially confounding age-related changes in expanded clonotypes. As age increased, observed TCR beta diversity per million T cells dropped in a roughly linear way, and a significant reduction was already evident by age around 41. Total diversity estimates from one million sequenced T cells were considered lower bounds and underestimates. Since profiling was done on bulk unsorted PBMCs, naive and antigen-experienced compartments could not be conclusively compared. The percentage of naive T cells measured by flow cytometry correlated strongly with observed TCR beta diversity.

The method behind the library was 5' RACE. Sequenced using an Illumina HiSeq 2500. A second PCR of roughly 6 to 11 cycles was run with a J-beta primer mix and a sample-barcoded 5' primer. Each TCR beta cDNA molecule received a unique molecular identifier from a template-switch 5' adaptor carrying 12 random nucleotides. Each sample yielded at least 2.5 million CDR3-containing paired-end reads. All of the RNA was converted into first-strand cDNA using the Mint cDNA synthesis kit, with a TRBC-specific oligonucleotide serving as the primer. All cDNA was treated with uracil-DNA glycosylase and then went through a first 18-cycle PCR with the universal primers M1SS and BC2_uni_R. In the source study's methods: For normalization, 1 million high-quality reads, each with a distinct molecular identifier, were randomly selected from each sample. Instead of being binned into consensus sequences, reads with shared molecular identifiers were discarded. MiTCR, run with a Q25 quality threshold and the strictest error-elimination algorithm, handled CDR3 identification, clonotype clustering and error correction. A nonparametric unseen species model using Euler transformation provided a lower-bound estimate of total TCR beta diversity. In TCRdb, the public reads were trimmed at Q25 with fastp and aligned with MiXCR, with productive beta chains retained. Every CDR3 protein is listed once, alongside the most common genes and DNA of its rows. The V and J calls were determined by TCRdb, not by the authors. The sample includes roughly 700,000 distinct CDR3 sequences, with roughly 32% observed a single time. In total, the top ten clones hold roughly 15% of the sample.

The 39 donors, aged about 6 to 100 years, were systemically healthy Caucasian individuals from Russia. Around 9.7 milliliters of peripheral blood were collected from each donor into EDTA-treated Vacutainer tubes. Ficoll-Paque density-gradient centrifugation was used to isolate PBMCs, with at least 7 million per sample. Total RNA was extracted from PBMCs with Trizol reagent, with at least 6 micrograms obtained per sample. For every donor, flow cytometry on a PBMC aliquot measured the percentage of naive CD45RAhigh/CD27high T cells. The source of this sequence is a woman of 80 years or more in good health. Donor details come from another sample of the same person, matched by shared clones. The chain was built from TRBV20-1 and TRBJ1-5, with an unclear D gene assignment. Input material: blood. The CDR3 sequence is CSADPGGNQPQHF. The bases are TGCAGTGCCGACCCCGGCGGCAATCAGCCCCAGCATTTT.